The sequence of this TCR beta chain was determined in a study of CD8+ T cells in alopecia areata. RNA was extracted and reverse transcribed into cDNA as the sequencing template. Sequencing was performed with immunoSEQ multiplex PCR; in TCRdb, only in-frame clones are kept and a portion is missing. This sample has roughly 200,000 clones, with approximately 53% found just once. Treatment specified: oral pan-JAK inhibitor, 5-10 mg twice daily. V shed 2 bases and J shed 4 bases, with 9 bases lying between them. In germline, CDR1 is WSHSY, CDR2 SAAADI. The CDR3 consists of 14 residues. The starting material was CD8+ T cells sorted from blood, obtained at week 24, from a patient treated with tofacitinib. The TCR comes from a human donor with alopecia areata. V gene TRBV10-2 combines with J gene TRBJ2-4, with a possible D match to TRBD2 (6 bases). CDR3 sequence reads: CASSERGTKNIQYF. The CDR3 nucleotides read TGCGCCAGCAGTGAGCGGGGGACTAAAAACATTCAGTACTTC.